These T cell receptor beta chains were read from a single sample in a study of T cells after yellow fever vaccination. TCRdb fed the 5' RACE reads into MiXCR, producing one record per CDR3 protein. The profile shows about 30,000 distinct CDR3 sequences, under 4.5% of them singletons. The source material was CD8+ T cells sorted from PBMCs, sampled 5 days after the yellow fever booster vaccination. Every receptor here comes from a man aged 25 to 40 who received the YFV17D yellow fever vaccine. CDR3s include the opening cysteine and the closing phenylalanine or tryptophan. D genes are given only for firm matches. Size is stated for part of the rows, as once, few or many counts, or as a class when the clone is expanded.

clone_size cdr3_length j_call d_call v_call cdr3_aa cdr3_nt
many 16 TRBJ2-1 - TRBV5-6 CASSFPDQIIENEQFF TGTGCCAGCAGCTTCCCAGATCAAATAATCGAGAATGAGCAGTTCTTC
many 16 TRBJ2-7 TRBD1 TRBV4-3 CASSQATGQHSYEQYF TGCGCCAGCAGCCAAGCCACGGGACAGCACTCCTACGAGCAGTACTTC
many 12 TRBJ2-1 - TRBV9 CASSVARDEQFF TGTGCCAGCAGCGTCGCCCGGGATGAGCAGTTCTTC
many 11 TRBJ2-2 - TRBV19 CASRSTGELFF TGTGCCAGTAGGAGCACCGGGGAGCTGTTTTTT
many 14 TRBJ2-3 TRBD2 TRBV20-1 CSAYRTSLGDTQYF TGCAGTGCTTACCGGACTAGCCTCGGTGATACGCAGTATTTT
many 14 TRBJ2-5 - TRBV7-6 CASSSGGGQETQYF TGTGCCAGCAGCTCCGGGGGCGGCCAAGAGACCCAGTACTTC
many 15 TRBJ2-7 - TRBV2 CASRSLDFSPYEQYF TGTGCCAGCAGATCCCTCGATTTCTCGCCCTACGAGCAGTACTTC
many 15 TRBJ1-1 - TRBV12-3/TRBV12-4 CASSPRGVGYTEAFF TGTGCCAGCAGTCCTAGGGGGGTGGGATACACTGAAGCTTTCTTT
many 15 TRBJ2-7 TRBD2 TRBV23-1 CASSPGTSGSYEQYF TGCGCCAGCAGTCCTGGGACTAGCGGGAGCTACGAGCAGTACTTC
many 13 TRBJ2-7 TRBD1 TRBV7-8 CASRPGTGYEQYF TGTGCCAGCAGACCCGGGACAGGTTACGAGCAGTACTTC
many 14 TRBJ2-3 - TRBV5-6 CASSLGGSTDTQYF TGTGCCAGCAGCTTAGGGGGAAGTACAGATACGCAGTATTTT
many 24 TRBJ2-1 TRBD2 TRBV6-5 CASSYSFQAVIGLAGDSIYNEQFF TGTGCCAGCAGTTACTCGTTTCAGGCTGTAATAGGACTAGCGGGAGACAGCATCTACAATGAGCAGTTCTTC
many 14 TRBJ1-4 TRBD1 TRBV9 CASSGRDSNEKLFF TGTGCCAGCAGCGGCCGGGACAGTAATGAAAAACTGTTTTTT
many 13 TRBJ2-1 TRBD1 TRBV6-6 CANGQGLGNEQFF TGTGCCAACGGACAGGGGTTGGGGAATGAGCAGTTCTTC
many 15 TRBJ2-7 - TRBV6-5 CASSMLGLDVYEQYF TGTGCCAGCAGTATGCTGGGACTCGACGTCTACGAGCAGTACTTC
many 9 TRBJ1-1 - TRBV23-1 CASSQPAFF TGCGCCAGCAGTCAACCAGCTTTCTTT
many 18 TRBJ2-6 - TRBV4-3 CASSQASQGTSGANVLTF TGCGCCAGCAGCCAAGCTTCACAGGGTACCTCTGGGGCCAACGTCCTGACTTTC
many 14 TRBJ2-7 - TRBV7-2 CASSLDQRSYEQYF TGTGCCAGCAGCTTAGATCAGCGCTCCTACGAGCAGTACTTC
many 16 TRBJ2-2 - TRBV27 CASSSTPTGNTGELFF TGTGCCAGCAGCTCGACCCCGACAGGGAACACCGGGGAGCTGTTTTTT
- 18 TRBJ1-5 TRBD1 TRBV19 CASSSFSWDSNSNQPQHF TGTGCCAGTAGTTCCTTTAGTTGGGACAGTAATAGCAATCAGCCCCAGCATTTT
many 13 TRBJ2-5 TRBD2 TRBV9 CASSVGREETQYF TGTGCCAGCAGCGTAGGGCGGGAGGAGACCCAGTACTTC
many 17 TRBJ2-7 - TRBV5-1 CASSSGTEDLTSYEQYF TGCGCCAGCAGCTCAGGGACGGAGGACCTAACCTCCTACGAGCAGTACTTC
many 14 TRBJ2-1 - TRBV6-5 CASSYSHAYNEQFF TGTGCCAGCAGTTACTCGCACGCCTACAATGAGCAGTTCTTC
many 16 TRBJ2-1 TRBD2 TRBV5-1 CASSLEASGAYNEQFF TGCGCCAGCAGCTTGGAGGCTAGCGGGGCGTACAATGAGCAGTTCTTC
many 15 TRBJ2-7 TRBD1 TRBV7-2 CASSLAPGQQYEQYF TGTGCCAGCAGCTTAGCACCGGGACAGCAATACGAGCAGTACTTC
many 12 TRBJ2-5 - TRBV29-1 CSIEGGEETQYF TGCAGCATTGAAGGGGGGGAAGAGACCCAGTACTTC
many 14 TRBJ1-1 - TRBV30 CAWSAGQMNTEAFF TGTGCCTGGAGTGCCGGACAGATGAACACTGAAGCTTTCTTT
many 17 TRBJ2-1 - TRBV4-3 CASSQDGAGTPNNEQFF TGCGCCAGCAGCCAAGATGGCGCGGGGACTCCAAACAATGAGCAGTTCTTC
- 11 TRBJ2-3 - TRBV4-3 CASSYGETKYF TGCGCCAGCAGCTACGGAGAGACGAAGTATTTT
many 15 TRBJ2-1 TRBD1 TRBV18 CASSPTGGGNNEQFF TGTGCCAGCTCCCCGACAGGGGGGGGAAACAATGAGCAGTTCTTC
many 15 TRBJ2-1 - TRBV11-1 CASTSGPSSYNEQFF TGTGCCAGCACCAGCGGGCCAAGCTCCTACAATGAGCAGTTCTTC
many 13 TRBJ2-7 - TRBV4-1 CASSHGQNYEQYF TGCGCCAGCAGCCATGGACAGAACTACGAGCAGTACTTC
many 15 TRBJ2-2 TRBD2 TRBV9 CASSRGGSNTGELFF TGTGCCAGCAGTAGAGGCGGGAGTAACACCGGGGAGCTGTTTTTT
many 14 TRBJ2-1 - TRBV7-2 CASSAGLGRNEQFF TGTGCCAGCAGCGCGGGGCTTGGGCGGAATGAGCAGTTCTTC
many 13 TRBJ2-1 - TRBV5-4 CASSLEQYNEQFF TGTGCCAGCAGCTTGGAACAGTACAATGAGCAGTTCTTC
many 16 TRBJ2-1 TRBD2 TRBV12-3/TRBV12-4 CASSHPPSGSKNEQFF TGTGCCAGCAGTCACCCCCCCAGCGGGAGTAAGAATGAGCAGTTCTTC
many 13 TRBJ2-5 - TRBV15 CATSLAGLETQYF TGTGCCACCAGTTTGGCAGGGCTGGAGACCCAGTACTTC
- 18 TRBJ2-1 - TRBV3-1 CTICPPQASSHPDYEQFF TGTACCATCTGTCCTCCTCAGGCTAGTTCGCACCCGGACTATGAGCAGTTCTTC
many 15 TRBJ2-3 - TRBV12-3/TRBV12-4 CASSLDGGGVDTQYF TGTGCCAGCAGTTTAGACGGCGGAGGGGTCGATACGCAGTATTTT
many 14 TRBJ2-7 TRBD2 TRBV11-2 CASSTSGNSYEQYF TGTGCCAGCAGCACTAGCGGGAATTCCTACGAGCAGTACTTC
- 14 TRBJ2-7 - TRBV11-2 CASSFGQWGSEQYF TGTGCCAGCAGCTTTGGACAGTGGGGTAGCGAGCAGTACTTC
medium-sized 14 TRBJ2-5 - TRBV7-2 CASSIDPPPETQYF TGTGCCAGCAGCATAGATCCGCCCCCGGAGACCCAGTACTTC